This TCR beta chain is drawn from a study of monozygotic twins with inflammatory bowel disease (dated by TCRdb to between 2018 and 2020). Notes on the research overall: The full study comprised about 28 monozygotic twin pairs: nine German pairs (four IBD-concordant, five IBD-discordant) and 19 IBD-discordant Danish pairs. The search for disease-associated traits relied mainly on comparing, within discordant pairs, IBD patients with their genetically identical healthy co-twins. Each individual had, on average, about 151 000 unique TCRalpha sequences and 181 000 unique TCRbeta sequences available for analysis.

The receptor library was made with 5' RACE. The input for every TCR library was around 3.5 ug of total RNA. For each sample, cDNA was synthesized in eight separate reactions using SMARTScribe reverse transcriptase. During cDNA synthesis, unique molecular identifiers containing a 6-nucleotide sample barcode were introduced by template switching. TCRalpha and TCRbeta cDNA was amplified in two nested PCRs of around 15 and 9 cycles, and bead purification was carried out after each PCR. Before amplification, cDNA was treated with uracil DNA-glycosylase and purified using the QIAquick PCR purification kit. In the second PCR, Illumina TruSeq-compatible adapters and sample-specific barcodes were added. Library quality and concentration were checked on TapeStation and Qubit, and libraries were pooled at approximately 5 ng each. Sequencing of pooled libraries was carried out on an Illumina HiSeq2500 single-index Rapid Run using 2 x 100 bp reads and custom sequencing primers. From the authors' description of their analysis: MiGEC version 1.2.6 was used for UMI-based consensus assembly, which corrected PCR and sequencing errors. MiXCR version 2.1.1 was used to carry out V(D)J alignment, clonotype assembly and CDR3 extraction. Gene usage, clonotype sharing and MAIT/NKT TCR abundance were normalised by analysing the top 1000, 10 000 and 20 000 clonotypes per sample. Diversity was computed as the inverse Simpson index with the vegan R package after downsampling to 27 000 UMIs. Paired Mann-Whitney U tests on discordant twin pairs were used, with Benjamini-Hochberg multiple-testing correction. Following reprocessing of the reads by TCRdb, the data hold one row per CDR3 protein sequence and no DNA is available. These V and J calls rely on TCRdb rather than the paper's analysis. This sample's table lists more than 300,000 distinct CDR3 sequences. Together, the top ten hold 2.5% to 3% of the sample.

Measured from the cysteine to the phenylalanine, the CDR3 is 13 residues long. No DNA is recorded. The germline V gene (reference sequence) yields SEHNR for CDR1 and FQNEAQ for CDR2. Worth noting for this clonotype: The antigen this receptor binds is unknown.

The study at large found these results: Different T cell subtypes could not be distinguished in the analysis. Background noise and inter-individual variability may have been introduced into the repertoires by the differing immunosuppressive treatments among patients. The results gave no support for a single strong signal or clonotype linked to IBD. IBD patients had lower TCRbeta repertoire diversity, measured by the inverse Simpson index, than their healthy co-twins. Fewer clonotypes were shared with other individuals by IBD patients than by healthy twins, most markedly in patients showing signs of disease activity. Concordant and discordant twins showed no difference in repertoire similarity, possibly because of limited statistical power.

An approximately 2.5 ml peripheral blood sample was drawn into PAXgene tubes per donor and stored at -80°C. Total RNA was isolated from whole blood with the PAXgene blood miRNA kit on an automated QIAcube, without T cell sorting. Peripheral blood from monozygotic twin pairs who were concordant or discordant for inflammatory bowel disease underwent deep TCRalpha and TCRbeta repertoire profiling using unique molecular barcoding. Smoking habits were recorded for all twin pairs, and individuals were classified as current, former or never smokers. Sequencing used blood. The TCR sequence derives from a human donor with ulcerative colitis or Crohn's disease, or a healthy co-twin of an affected twin (not recorded which). The receptor chain draws on TRBV7-9 and TRBJ1-2; TCRdb proposes TRBD1, but this gene call is untestable without DNA. This receptor carries the CDR3 CASSLTGFYGYTF.